This TCR beta chain was documented in a study of blood T cell repertoires in COVID-19. On the study more broadly: Italy, Spain and the United States were the sources of the convalescent and acute COVID-19 samples.

The method was immunoSEQ multiplex PCR; TCRdb's version includes in-frame clones alone and lacks a portion of them. The sample shows about 480,000 clones, 70% to 90% of them seen only once. Trimming removed 6 bases at V and 2 bases at J, with 26 bases between. CDR3 length equals 18 residues. Germline V gene data show CDR1 as MGHDK and CDR2 as SYGVNS. This TCR came from a middle-aged woman who had recovered from COVID-19. Sequenced input: PBMCs or T cells enriched from blood (not recorded which). The chain couples TRBV25-1 to TRBJ2-7, with a tentative D call TRBD1 (5 bases). CDR3 in amino acids: CASSGRSKQAPFTYEQYF. In DNA form, the CDR3 reads TGTGCCAGCAGCGGGCGATCGAAACAGGCACCGTTCACCTACGAGCAGTACTTC.